This T cell receptor (beta chain) derives from a study (dated by TCRdb to between 2015 and 2016). General notes on the study: The study set out to test whether tumor-infiltrating Tregs in breast cancer get recruited from blood Tregs or are instead converted in situ from other CD4+ T cell subsets. General study outcomes and caveats: The TCR alpha and beta sequences of tumor-infiltrating Tregs showed the greatest overlap with tumor naive CD4+ T cells, followed by blood naive CD4+ T cells. Rather than covering whole repertoires, validation in the larger cohort was restricted to a single TCR beta V-J rearrangement. Tumor memory CD4+ T cell TCR gene usage was found to cluster with blood and lymph node memory CD4+ cells and with lymph node naive CD4+ cells.

The germline V gene (reference sequence) yields SEHNR for CDR1 and FQNEAQ for CDR2. V loses 6 bases of germline sequence and J loses 0 bases, and the interval between the two ends is 11 bases. Its CDR3 holds 15 amino acids, cysteine through phenylalanine. Solely the CDR3 DNA is kept, with 45 bases framed from the first base. This clonotype turned up a few times. Its cognate antigen has yet to be identified. Per-base quality was not reported, and no clone a single base away is much larger than it. Naive CD4+ T cells were purified with the Miltenyi Naive CD4+ T Cell Isolation kit, with Tregs depleted using CD25 microbeads. Tregs, naive and memory CD4+ T cells from tumor, blood and ipsilateral draining lymph nodes of 5 or 6 breast cancer patients underwent full-length TCR alpha and beta sequencing. Tumor tissue and lymph nodes obtained by ipsilateral axillary dissection were perfused with PBS, cut into small pieces and digested using collagenase I and hyaluronidase. Sorted cell populations were confirmed by FACS to exceed 90% purity.

Full-length TCR variable regions were amplified by 5' RACE PCR using constant-region reverse primers, and then by semi-nested PCR using Nested Universal Primer A. The ReliaPrep RNA Cell Miniprep System was used to extract total RNA, which was then reverse transcribed into 5'RACE-ready cDNA with the SMARTer RACE 5'/3' Kit. Full-length TCR alpha and beta libraries were barcoded with multiplex adaptors and sequenced on an Illumina MiSeq. Per the original workflow: Sequencing data were pooled across the five patients for each of nine subset-tissue groups and compared by unsupervised clustering of TCR gene usage. The Morisita-Horn index was used to calculate repertoire similarity, with shared sequences weighted by how much each contributed to each repertoire. TCRdb's own reprocessing of the public reads used fastp at Q25 and MiXCR and kept productive beta chains. Here each entry gathers all rows of one CDR3 protein and keeps the most common genes and DNA. TCRdb's processing, not the authors' own work, is the source of the V and J calls. The sample data list nearly 55,000 distinct CDR3 sequences, and approximately 23% of these were observed just once. The ten largest make up 3.2% of the sample.

Input material: tumor-infiltrating naive CD4+ T cells sorted from the breast tumor. The cell subset or site label corresponds to: naive CD4+ T cells, CD4+CD45RA+CD25-. The origin of this receptor is a female donor with breast cancer. The chain couples TRBV7-9 to TRBJ2-2; the D gene remains uncertain. The CDR3 protein: CASSWKAPNTGELFF. The bases are TGTGCCAGCAGTTGGAAGGCTCCGAACACCGGGGAGCTGTTTTTT.